This TCR beta chain comes out of a study of T cells in localized non-small cell lung cancer. The study, taken as a whole, reports: A median roughly 50 of the top 100 tumor clones appeared in adjacent lung. Uninvolved adjacent lung had more T cell clonality than any other tissue, topping tumor. An association was observed between higher blood T cell density and longer overall survival. Sequencing was limited to one tumor region, leaving the possibility of heterogeneity open.

In the case of this clone: Antigen: not known.

Sequencing used immunoSEQ multiplex PCR; TCRdb keeps in-frame clones, though not all of them. Of fewer than 50,000 clones listed, roughly 83% were seen once; the top ten hold approximately 8.6%. Per germline, CDR1 KGHSH and CDR2 LQKENI. The V and J ends lost 1 base and 2 bases respectively, with 11 bases between them. The CDR3 extends over 16 amino acids. Sequenced material: PBMCs, taken before any cancer treatment. The chain joins TRBV18 to TRBJ1-4; D is ambiguous. This clonotype was sampled from a man aged 35 to 69 with stage II lung adenocarcinoma. This CDR3 is CASSPLRSGTNEKLFF. The CDR3 nucleotides are TGTGCCAGCTCACCACTAAGGTCCGGGACTAATGAAAAACTGTTTTTT.